One and the same sample provided the 13 T cell receptor beta chains below, sequenced in a study of neoadjuvant anti-PD-1 for oral cavity cancer. Using immunoSEQ multiplex PCR, the repertoire was profiled, and TCRdb retains in-frame clones only, with some absent. The sample yields over 80,000 clones, under 85% seen once. The material sequenced was PBMCs, taken before nivolumab (anti-PD-1) treatment. Source of these receptors: a person between 40 and 85 years old with oral cavity squamous cell carcinoma.

The gene calls are TRBV13 and TRBJ1-4; 11 positions agree with TRBD1. The V segment lost 5 bases and the J segment 8 bases; nucleotides outside the gene matches: 16. This CDR3 comprises 18 residues. Germline CDR1 reads PRHDT; CDR2 reads FYEKMQ (reference sequence). As DNA, the CDR3 is TGTGCCAGCAGCCTCCGCCTTCGCACGGGACAGGGGGGGGAAAAACTGTTTTTT. It yields the protein CASSLRLRTGQGGEKLFF.

V usage is TRBV27 and J usage is TRBJ2-3; the match to TRBD1 covers 7 bases. The V gene end was trimmed by 6 bases and the J gene end by 6 bases; junction bases not matched to a gene: 9. CDR3 size: 14 residues. CDR1 MNHEY and CDR2 SMNVEV come from the germline V gene (reference sequence). CDR3 nucleotides: TGTGCCAGCAGCTTACAGGGGCCGGAGGATACGCAGTATTTT. Its translation: CASSLQGPEDTQYF.

The CDR3 is CASRPGGYNEQFF. The CDR3 region has the DNA TGTGCCAGCAGACCAGGGGGGTACAATGAGCAGTTCTTC. The V call is TRBV2, the J call TRBJ2-1; D is possibly TRBD1 (7 bases). V was shortened by 6 bases and J by 4 bases, with 10 bases between the two germline ends. This CDR3 has 13 amino acids. CDR1 is SNHLY, CDR2 FYNNEI, per germline.

The V gene is TRBV7-9, the J gene TRBJ1-1; D is perhaps TRBD1 (6 bases). Trimming stripped 4 bases from V and 8 bases from J, with 23 bases between. Germline V gene lookup returns CDR1 SEHNR and CDR2 FQNEAQ (reference sequence). The CDR3 runs 16 residues. CDR3 amino acids: CASSSGGGRAPLEAFF. In nucleotides, the CDR3 is TGTGCCAGCAGCTCCGGTGGGGGGCGAGCACCTTTGGAAGCTTTCTTT.

Many counts were recorded for this clone. Other DNA sequences in the sample encode the same CDR3. The chain links TRBV9 to TRBJ2-5; 10 nucleotides match TRBD1. The germline gives CDR1 SGDLS, CDR2 YYNGEE. The V and J ends lost 0 bases and 2 bases, in that order; junction bases with no gene match: 1. The CDR3 extends over 15 amino acids. CDR3 DNA: TGTGCCAGCAGCGTAGAGGGACAGGGGCAAGAGACCCAGTACTTC. It is translated as CASSVEGQGQETQYF.

The chain combines TRBV27 with TRBJ2-7, with 10 bases fitting TRBD1. CDR3 length: 12 residues. V was pared by 8 bases and J by 4 bases, with 2 bases of the junction left unmatched. The germline V gene encodes CDR1 MNHEY and CDR2 SMNVEV (reference sequence). The CDR3 here is CASRDRGYEQYF. CDR3 coding DNA: TGTGCCAGCCGGGACAGGGGTTACGAGCAGTACTTC.

The chain links TRBV19 to TRBJ1-2; D is possibly TRBD1 (5 bases). The CDR3 is 13 amino acids. Trimming stripped 3 bases from V and 3 bases from J, with 8 bases between. The germline V gene encodes CDR1 LNHDA and CDR2 SQIVND (reference sequence). The CDR3 sequence is CASSMTVDYGYTF. CDR3 nucleotide sequence: TGTGCCAGTAGTATGACAGTCGACTATGGCTACACCTTC.

The chain's CDR3 is CAWSAETGAYEKLFF. In nucleotides, the CDR3 is TGTGCCTGGAGTGCAGAGACAGGTGCTTATGAAAAACTGTTTTTT. This chain links TRBV30 with TRBJ1-4; possibly TRBD1 for D (6 bases). Trimming left V 1 base short and J 6 bases short, with 15 bases between. The germline V gene has CDR1 GTSNPN and CDR2 SVGIG (reference sequence). CDR3 size: 15 residues.

V usage is TRBV30 and J usage is TRBJ2-3; the match to TRBD2 covers 10 bases. V gave up 4 bases and J gave up 9 bases; unmatched junction bases: 7. The germline CDR1 and CDR2 sequences are GTSNPN and SVGIG (reference sequence). The CDR3 loop spans 13 amino acids. CDR3 region: CAWNLAGAMTQYF. CDR3 coding DNA: TGTGCCTGGAACCTAGCGGGGGCCATGACGCAGTATTTT.

This clone was seen ten or more times. The genes are TRBV6-1 and TRBJ1-2; D ambiguous. The CDR3 contains 13 residues. V gave up 5 bases and J gave up 8 bases, with 15 bases separating them. Germline V gene lookup returns CDR1 MNHNS and CDR2 SASEGT. The CDR3 nucleotides read TGTGCCAGCAGTCCCGGGCCGACGATCGGCTACACCTTC. This codes for CASSPGPTIGYTF.

DNA of the CDR3: TGTGCCAGCAGCTTAGCCCGGGAGCAGTACTTC. Its protein is CASSLAREQYF. The chain links TRBV11-2 to TRBJ2-7; D is uncertain. Germline V CDR1 and CDR2: SGHAT, FQNNGV. Trimming cost V 1 base and J 7 bases, with 5 bases left between them. This CDR3 region has 11 residues.

This clone was found once. J is TRBJ2-2 and V is TRBV11-2; no firm D call. Trimming cost V 5 bases and J 5 bases, with 24 bases left between them. The CDR3 contains 18 residues. Germline CDR1 and CDR2: SGHAT and FQNNGV. CDR3 bases: TGTGCCAGCAGCCCCAAGCCTATCGTTGGCCGCCGTACCGGGGAGCTGTTTTTT. It is translated as CASSPKPIVGRRTGELFF.

This chain joins TRBV2 and TRBJ2-6, with D maybe TRBD2 (6 bases). CDR1 and CDR2 from the germline V gene are SNHLY and FYNNEI. The CDR3 contains 16 residues. V was trimmed by 3 bases and J by 2 bases, leaving 11 bases between them. As DNA, the CDR3 is TGTGCCAGCAGTGATTCCTGGGGGGCTGGGGCCAACGTCCTGACTTTC. Protein product: CASSDSWGAGANVLTF.